Following are 9 T cell receptor beta chains from one sample sequenced in a study of blood T cell repertoires in COVID-19. Produced via immunoSEQ multiplex PCR; TCRdb's table is partial and in-frame only. Among just under 50,000 clones listed, 70% to 85% were seen once. What was sequenced was peripheral blood. The source of these receptors is a human donor in a cohort sampled during active COVID-19.

The chain has TRBV7-2 and TRBJ2-7, with D perhaps matching TRBD2 (5 bases). V was trimmed by 8 bases and J by 4 bases, leaving 21 bases between them. Per the germline V gene, CDR1 is SGHTA and CDR2 is FQGNSA. This CDR3 comprises 15 residues. The CDR3 here is CASGPPGRGQYEQYF. The DNA for the CDR3 is TGTGCCAGCGGTCCCCCAGGACGGGGTCAGTACGAGCAGTACTTC.

This sequence joins TRBV18 and TRBJ2-1; D might be TRBD2 (6 bases). Germline V gene data show CDR1 as KGHSH and CDR2 as LQKENI. V lost 0 bases and J lost 5, with 11 bases in between. The CDR3 totals 15 residues. CDR3 sequence reads: CASSPPSSSDNEQFF. CDR3 bases: TGTGCCAGCTCACCACCTTCGTCTAGCGACAATGAGCAGTTCTTC. Full variable domain (outside the CDR3, taken from reference TRBV18 and TRBJ2-1): NAGVMQNPRHLVRRRGQEARLRCSPMKGHSHVYWYRQLPEEGLKFMVYLQKENIIDESGMPKERFSAEFPKEGPSILRIQQVVRGDSAAYFCASSPPSSSDNEQFFGPGTRLTVL.

The chain has TRBV6-5 and TRBJ1-5, with D possibly TRBD1 on 5 matching bases. The V gene's germline CDR1 is MNHEY and CDR2 SVGAGI. V was trimmed by 11 bases and J by 1 base, leaving 15 bases between them. The CDR3 spans 14 residues. The CDR3 here is CAGDQGGSNQPQHF. CDR3 nucleotides: TGTGCCGGAGACCAGGGTGGGAGCAATCAGCCCCAGCATTTT.

The chain employs TRBV28 and TRBJ1-5; D uncertain. The germline gives CDR1 MDHEN, CDR2 SYDVKM. CDR3 length: 12 residues. Trimming removed 7 bases at V and 4 bases at J, with 8 bases between. CDR3 residues: CASMEVNQPQHF. CDR3 in DNA: TGTGCCAGCATGGAGGTAAATCAGCCCCAGCATTTT.

The rearrangement joins TRBV9 to TRBJ1-2, with unresolved D. Germline V gene data show CDR1 as SGDLS and CDR2 as YYNGEE. V was shortened by 1 base and J by 4 bases, with 8 bases between the two germline ends. The CDR3 is 13 residues long. CDR3 residues: CASSVSQSYGYTF. DNA for the CDR3: TGTGCCAGCAGCGTATCACAGTCCTATGGCTACACCTTC.

This rearrangement joins TRBV7-9 to TRBJ1-1; no firm D call. CDR1 and CDR2 from the germline V gene are SEHNR and FQNEAQ (reference sequence). The length of the CDR3 is 13 residues. V gave up 2 bases and J gave up 3 bases, with 7 bases separating them. CDR3 in amino acids: CASSLSSDTEAFF. DNA for the CDR3: TGTGCCAGCAGCTTAAGTTCAGACACTGAAGCTTTCTTT.

The chain joins TRBV3-1 (or the pseudogene TRBV3-2) to TRBJ1-2, with a tentative D call TRBD1 (5 bases). This CDR3 contains 14 residues. The germline gives CDR1 LGHDT, CDR2 YNNKEL (reference sequence). V dropped 4 bases and J dropped 4 bases, with 13 bases sitting between them. The CDR3 is CASSPSGVGYGYTF. The CDR3 DNA reads as TGTGCCAGCAGCCCGTCGGGGGTGGGCTATGGCTACACCTTC.

On this clone: The sample contains more than one DNA sequence encoding this CDR3. V gene TRBV4-2 combines with J gene TRBJ2-7; 8 positions match TRBD2. V lost 1 base and J lost 0; bases outside the gene matches: 2. The CDR3 has 15 residues. Germline CDR1 and CDR2: LGHNA and YNFKEQ. This CDR3 reads CASSQASGSSYEQYF. In nucleotides, the CDR3 is TGTGCCAGCAGCCAAGCAAGCGGGAGCTCCTACGAGCAGTACTTC.

The chain combines TRBV19 with TRBJ1-1; 9 nucleotides match TRBD1. Unmatched junction bases numbered 12, after V lost 6 bases and J lost 1 base. This CDR3 spans 17 amino acids. Germline assignment: CDR1 LNHDA and CDR2 SQIVND (reference sequence). The CDR3 reads CASRKTGTGRANTEAFF. The CDR3 DNA sequence: TGTGCCAGTAGAAAAACTGGGACAGGGAGGGCGAACACTGAAGCTTTCTTT.